These 15 T cell receptor beta chains came from one sample sequenced in a study of preoperative IRX-2 immunotherapy in early breast cancer. Sequenced by immunoSEQ multiplex PCR; TCRdb stores in-frame clones only, minus some. The sample has 6,500 to 9,500 clones, more than 70% seen once. Treatment here: preoperative locoregional IRX-2 cytokine immunotherapy. Specimen: tumor tissue, collected after IRX-2 immunotherapy. The receptors were sampled from a human donor with breast cancer.

Comment on this clone: The same CDR3 can be traced to other DNA sequences in this sample. The chain is built from TRBV6-8 and TRBJ1-6; D gene unclear. The CDR3 has 14 amino acids. The germline V and J ends were trimmed by 0 bases and 9 bases, with 9 bases remaining between them. In germline, CDR1 is MNHGY, CDR2 SAAAGT. The CDR3 region is CASSYSGGGSPLHF. In nucleotides, the CDR3 is TGTGCCAGCAGTTACTCGGGAGGTGGTTCACCCCTCCACTTT.

The rearrangement links TRBV6-8 to TRBJ1-5; TRBD1 aligns across 7 bases. CDR1 and CDR2 (germline): MNHGY, SAAAGT. With 6 bases clipped from V and 3 bases from J, the junction kept 2 bases outside the gene matches. The CDR3 loop spans 13 amino acids. Written as DNA, the CDR3 is TGTGCCAGCAGACAGGGGAACAATCAGCCCCAGCATTTT. Its translation is CASRQGNNQPQHF.

V and J are TRBV11-3 and TRBJ2-7; 8 bases align to TRBD1. CDR1 and CDR2 from the germline V gene are SGHNT and YENEEA. The CDR3 runs 16 residues. With V trimmed by 6 bases and J by 1 base, 11 bases remained unmatched. The CDR3 DNA reads TGTGCCAGCAGTACCGGACAGGGTGCCGGGTCCTACGAGCAGTACTTC. Residues: CASSTGQGAGSYEQYF.

The CDR3: CASSLVSQGGAEAFF. The CDR3 nucleotides read TGTGCCAGCAGCTTGGTGAGTCAGGGAGGCGCTGAAGCTTTCTTT. The V gene is TRBV11-3, the J gene TRBJ1-1; D is perhaps TRBD1 (5 bases). Between the trimmed V and J ends, which lost 3 bases and 6 bases, there was a span of 17 bases. The CDR3 consists of 15 residues. CDR1 is SGHNT and CDR2 is YENEEA in the germline V gene.

The genes are TRBV7-7 and TRBJ1-2, with 7 positions matching TRBD1. The CDR3 runs 15 residues. V shed 7 bases and J 1 base; nucleotides not matched to a gene: 9. Per the germline V gene, CDR1 is SSHAT and CDR2 is FNYEAQ (reference sequence). This CDR3 reads CASTWDSGSNYGYTF. The CDR3, as DNA: TGTGCCAGCACCTGGGACAGCGGGAGTAACTATGGCTACACCTTC.

This clone is medium-sized within its sample. The CDR3 loop is CASSQVFWGDEKLFF. The CDR3, as DNA: TGCGCCAGCAGCCAAGTATTTTGGGGAGATGAAAAACTGTTTTTT. The V and J genes are TRBV1 and TRBJ1-4. TRBV1 is noted as a pseudogene. This CDR3 has 15 residues.

The chain is built from TRBV10-3 and TRBJ1-2, with D perhaps TRBD1 (5 bases). Between the trimmed V and J ends, which lost 2 bases and 6 bases, there was a span of 31 bases. Germline CDR1 is ENHRY and CDR2 is SYGVKD. There are 20 residues in the CDR3. The CDR3 nucleotides read TGTGCCATCAGTGAGGGAATGGACACCCGGATGCCTTGGGTATATCATGGCTACACCTTC. Encoded protein: CAISEGMDTRMPWVYHGYTF.

This clone was recorded once. The rearrangement links TRBV1 to TRBJ1-5; TRBD1, the D gene given by the table, was not confirmed from the DNA. TRBV1 counts as a pseudogene. The CDR3 contains 17 residues. The CDR3, as DNA: TGCGCCAGAAGCCAAGCCCCCACAGGGAGAAGCAATCAGCCCCAGCATTTT. Translation: CARSQAPTGRSNQPQHF.

The genes are TRBV19 and TRBJ1-2, with D possibly being TRBD1 (6 bases). The CDR3 is made up of 14 amino acids. From germline, CDR1 is LNHDA and CDR2 SQIVND (reference sequence). Trimming shortened V by 7 bases and J by 8 bases, and 20 bases separated the two germline ends. For the CDR3, the DNA is TGTGCCAGTACCCCTGGGGGCACTAGAGGCGGCTACACCTTC. The encoded protein is CASTPGGTRGGYTF.

V usage is TRBV6-8 and J usage is TRBJ2-4; D may be TRBD1 (7 bases). The germline V and J ends were trimmed by 4 bases and 3 bases, with 13 bases remaining between them. The germline gives CDR1 MNHGY, CDR2 SAAAGT. The CDR3 has 15 amino acids. CDR3 in amino acids: CASSLSRGDKNIQYF. CDR3 nucleotides: TGTGCCAGCAGTTTAAGCAGGGGGGACAAAAACATTCAGTACTTC.

CDR3 DNA: TGTGCCAGCAGTTACGGGGACACCGGGGAGCTGTTTTTT. Translated: CASSYGDTGELFF. The chain couples TRBV6-8 to TRBJ2-2; D unresolved. CDR1 and CDR2 from the germline V gene are MNHGY and SAAAGT. The CDR3 length is 13 residues. The V end was cut by 2 bases, the J end by 3 bases, with 4 bases between.

This chain joins TRBV5-1 and TRBJ2-7, with 7 bases lining up with TRBD1. The CDR3 has 16 amino acids. The junction had 16 bases not matched to a gene; V was cut back by 4 bases and J by 6 bases. Germline values: CDR1 SGHRS, CDR2 YFSETQ. The CDR3 loop reads CASSPGQEASLAEQYF. The CDR3 DNA sequence: TGCGCCAGCAGCCCTGGACAGGAAGCTTCCCTAGCCGAGCAGTACTTC.

There are a few counts of this clone. The chain recombines TRBV23-1 with TRBJ1-4, with 7 bases identical to TRBD1. TRBV23-1 is given ORF status, its function remaining uncertain. J gave up 13 bases and V 6 bases, and 14 bases lay outside the gene matches. The CDR3 consists of 14 residues. The CDR3 is CASSPRGRREGLFF. For the CDR3, the DNA is TGCGCCAGCAGCCCTAGGGGGCGCAGGGAGGGACTGTTTTTT.

The chain is built from TRBV19 and TRBJ2-1; perhaps TRBD2 as D (6 bases). The CDR3 runs 16 residues. Per the germline V gene, CDR1 is LNHDA and CDR2 is SQIVND (reference sequence). Deletions cut 0 bases from V and 4 bases from J, with 13 bases between. The CDR3 spells CASSIDGRGLYNEQFF. The CDR3 DNA sequence: TGTGCCAGTAGTATAGATGGGCGGGGACTTTACAATGAGCAGTTCTTC.

DNA of the CDR3: TGTGCCACTGGAGGGACAGGAGGTGACACCGGGGAGCTGTTTTTT. Translated, it gives CATGGTGGDTGELFF. The V gene is TRBV6-8, the J gene TRBJ2-2; 8 positions agree with TRBD1. Trimming at V came to 10 bases and at J to 3 bases, leaving 10 bases not matched to a gene. Germline CDR1 MNHGY, CDR2 SAAAGT. The CDR3 has 15 amino acids.